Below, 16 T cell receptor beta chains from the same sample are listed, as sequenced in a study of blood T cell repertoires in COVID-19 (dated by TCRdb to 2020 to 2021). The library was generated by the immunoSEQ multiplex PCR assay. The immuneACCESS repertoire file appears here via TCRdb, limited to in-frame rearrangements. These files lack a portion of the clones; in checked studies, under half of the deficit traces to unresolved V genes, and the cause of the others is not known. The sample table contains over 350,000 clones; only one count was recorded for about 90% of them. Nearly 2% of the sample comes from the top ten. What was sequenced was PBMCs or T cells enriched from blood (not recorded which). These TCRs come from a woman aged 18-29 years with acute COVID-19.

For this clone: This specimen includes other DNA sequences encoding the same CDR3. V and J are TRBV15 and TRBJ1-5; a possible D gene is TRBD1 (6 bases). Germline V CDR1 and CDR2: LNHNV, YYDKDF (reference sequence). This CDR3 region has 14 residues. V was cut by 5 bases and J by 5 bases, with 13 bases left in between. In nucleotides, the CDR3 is TGTGCCACCAGCCGGGGCCAGGGGTATCAGCCCCAGCATTTT. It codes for CATSRGQGYQPQHF.

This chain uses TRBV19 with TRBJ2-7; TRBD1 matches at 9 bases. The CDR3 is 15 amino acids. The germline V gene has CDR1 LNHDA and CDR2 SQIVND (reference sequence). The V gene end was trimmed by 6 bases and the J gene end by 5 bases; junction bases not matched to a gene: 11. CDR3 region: CASRGSWTGVNEQYF. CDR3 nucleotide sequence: TGTGCCAGTAGGGGTTCTTGGACAGGGGTCAACGAGCAGTACTTC.

The CDR3 DNA reads TGTGCCAGCCACCGGGGGGGGGCCGCCGGATTGACGCAGTATTTT. Translation: CASHRGGAAGLTQYF. V is TRBV6-5 and J is TRBJ2-3, with 8 bases fitting TRBD2. Germline trimming cut 8 bases from V and 9 bases from J; bases unmatched to any gene: 16. Germline lookup yields CDR1 MNHEY and CDR2 SVGAGI. This CDR3 region has 15 residues.

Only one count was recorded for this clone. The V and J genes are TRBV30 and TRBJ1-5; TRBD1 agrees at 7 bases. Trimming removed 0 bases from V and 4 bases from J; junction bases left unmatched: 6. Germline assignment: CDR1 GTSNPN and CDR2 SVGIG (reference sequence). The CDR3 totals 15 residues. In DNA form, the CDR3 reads TGTGCCTGGAGTGTACGAGGGACAGTGAATCAGCCCCAGCATTTT. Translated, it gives CAWSVRGTVNQPQHF. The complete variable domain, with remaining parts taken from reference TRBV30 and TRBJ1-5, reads SQTIHQWPATLVQPVGSPLSLECTVEGTSNPNLYWYRQAAGRGLQLLFYSVGIGQISSEVPQNLSASRPQDRQFILSSKKLLLSDSGFYLCAWSVRGTVNQPQHFGDGTRLSIL.

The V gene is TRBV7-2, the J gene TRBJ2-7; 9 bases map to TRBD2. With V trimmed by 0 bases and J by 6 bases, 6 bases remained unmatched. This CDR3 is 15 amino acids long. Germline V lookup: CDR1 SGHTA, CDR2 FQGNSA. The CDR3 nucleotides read TGTGCCAGCAGCTTAGCTGGGCGGGAGGGCCTCGAGCAGTACTTC. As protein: CASSLAGREGLEQYF.

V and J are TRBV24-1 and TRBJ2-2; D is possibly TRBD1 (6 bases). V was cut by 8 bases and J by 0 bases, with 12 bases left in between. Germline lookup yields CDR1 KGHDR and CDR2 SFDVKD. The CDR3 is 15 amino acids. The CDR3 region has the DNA TGTGCCACCAAACAGGGTAACACGAACACCGGGGAGCTGTTTTTT. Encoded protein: CATKQGNTNTGELFF.

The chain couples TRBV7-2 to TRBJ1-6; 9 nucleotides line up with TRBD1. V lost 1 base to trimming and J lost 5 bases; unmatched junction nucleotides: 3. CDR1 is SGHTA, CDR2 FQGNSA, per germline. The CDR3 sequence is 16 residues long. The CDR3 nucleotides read TGTGCCAGCAGCTTAGAGGGACAGGGACATAATTCACCCCTCCACTTT. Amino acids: CASSLEGQGHNSPLHF.

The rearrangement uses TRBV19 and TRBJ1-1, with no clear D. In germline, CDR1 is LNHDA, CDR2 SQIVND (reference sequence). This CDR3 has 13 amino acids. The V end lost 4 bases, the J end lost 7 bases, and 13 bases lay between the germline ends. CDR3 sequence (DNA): TGTGCCAGTAGTACTCAGTACAGCCATGAAGCTTTCTTT. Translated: CASSTQYSHEAFF.

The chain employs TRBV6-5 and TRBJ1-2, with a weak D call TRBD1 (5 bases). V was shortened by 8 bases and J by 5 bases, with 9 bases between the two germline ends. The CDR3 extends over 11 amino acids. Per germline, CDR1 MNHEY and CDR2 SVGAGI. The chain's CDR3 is CASGRGYGYTF. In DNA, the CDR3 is TGTGCCAGCGGGAGGGGTTATGGCTACACCTTC.

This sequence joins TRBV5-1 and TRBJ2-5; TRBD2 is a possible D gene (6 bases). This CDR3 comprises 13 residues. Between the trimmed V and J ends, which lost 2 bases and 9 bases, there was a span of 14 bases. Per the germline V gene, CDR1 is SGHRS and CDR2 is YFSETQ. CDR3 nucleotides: TGCGCCAGCAGCTTCTCTGCCCCGGGGGCCCAGTACTTC. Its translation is CASSFSAPGAQYF.

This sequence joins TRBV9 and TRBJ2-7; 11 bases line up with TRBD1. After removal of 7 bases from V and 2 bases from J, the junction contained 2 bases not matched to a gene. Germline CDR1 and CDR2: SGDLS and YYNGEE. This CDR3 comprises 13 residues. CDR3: CASGQGATYEQYF. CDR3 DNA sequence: TGTGCCAGCGGACAGGGGGCAACCTACGAGCAGTACTTC.

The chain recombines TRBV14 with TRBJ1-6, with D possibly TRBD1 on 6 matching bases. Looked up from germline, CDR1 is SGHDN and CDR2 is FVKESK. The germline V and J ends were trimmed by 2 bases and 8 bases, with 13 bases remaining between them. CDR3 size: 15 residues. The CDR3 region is CASSQPDSRDSPLHF. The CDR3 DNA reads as TGTGCCAGCAGCCAACCGGACAGTAGGGATTCACCCCTCCACTTT. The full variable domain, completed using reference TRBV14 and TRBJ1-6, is EAGVTQFPSHSVIEKGQTVTLRCDPISGHDNLYWYRRVMGKEIKFLLHFVKESKQDESGMPNNRFLAERTGGTYSTLKVQPAELEDSGVYFCASSQPDSRDSPLHFGNGTRLTVT.

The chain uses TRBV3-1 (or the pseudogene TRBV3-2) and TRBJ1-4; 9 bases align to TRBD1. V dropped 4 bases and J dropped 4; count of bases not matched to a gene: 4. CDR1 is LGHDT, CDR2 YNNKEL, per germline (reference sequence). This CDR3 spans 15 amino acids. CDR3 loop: CASSPGQGRNEKLFF. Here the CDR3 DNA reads TGTGCCAGCAGCCCGGGACAGGGCCGTAATGAAAAACTGTTTTTT.

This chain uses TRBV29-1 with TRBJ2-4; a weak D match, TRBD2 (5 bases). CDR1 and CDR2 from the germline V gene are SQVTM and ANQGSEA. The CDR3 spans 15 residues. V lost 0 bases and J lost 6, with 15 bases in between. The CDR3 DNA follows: TGCAGCGTTGAAGATCTGAAGGGAGTGGGAAACATTCAGTACTTC. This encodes CSVEDLKGVGNIQYF.

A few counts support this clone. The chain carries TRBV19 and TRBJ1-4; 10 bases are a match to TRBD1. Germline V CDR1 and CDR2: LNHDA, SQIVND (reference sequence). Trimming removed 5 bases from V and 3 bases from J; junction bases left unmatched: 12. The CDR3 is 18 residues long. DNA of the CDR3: TGTGCCAGTAGTTCACCCCGGGACAGGGGTATGGCTAATGAAAAACTGTTTTTT. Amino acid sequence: CASSSPRDRGMANEKLFF.

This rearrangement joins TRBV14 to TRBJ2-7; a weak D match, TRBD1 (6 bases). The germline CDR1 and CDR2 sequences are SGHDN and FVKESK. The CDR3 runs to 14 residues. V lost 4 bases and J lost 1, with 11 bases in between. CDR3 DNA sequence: TGTGCCAGCAGCCCCACCCAGGGGTCCTACGAGCAGTACTTC. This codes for CASSPTQGSYEQYF.